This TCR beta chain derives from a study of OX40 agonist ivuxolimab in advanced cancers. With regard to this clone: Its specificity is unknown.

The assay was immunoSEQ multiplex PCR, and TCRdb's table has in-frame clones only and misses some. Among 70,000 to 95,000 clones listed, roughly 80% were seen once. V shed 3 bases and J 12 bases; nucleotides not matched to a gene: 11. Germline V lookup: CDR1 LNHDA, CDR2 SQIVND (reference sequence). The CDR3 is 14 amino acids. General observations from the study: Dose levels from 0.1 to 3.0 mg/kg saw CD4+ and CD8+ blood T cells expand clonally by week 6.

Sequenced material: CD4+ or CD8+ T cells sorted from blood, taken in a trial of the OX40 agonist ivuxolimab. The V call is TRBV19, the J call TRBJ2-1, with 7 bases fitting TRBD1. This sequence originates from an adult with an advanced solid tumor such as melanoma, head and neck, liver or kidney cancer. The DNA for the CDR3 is TGTGCCAGTAGTATCCGAGACAGGGATTTGGGGCAGTTCTTC. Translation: CASSIRDRDLGQFF. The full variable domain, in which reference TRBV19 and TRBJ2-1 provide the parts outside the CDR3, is DGGITQSPKYLFRKEGQNVTLSCEQNLNHDAMYWYRQDPGQGLRLIYYSQIVNDFQKGDIAEGYSVSREKKESFPLTVTSAQKNPTAFYLCASSIRDRDLGQFFGPGTRLTVL.